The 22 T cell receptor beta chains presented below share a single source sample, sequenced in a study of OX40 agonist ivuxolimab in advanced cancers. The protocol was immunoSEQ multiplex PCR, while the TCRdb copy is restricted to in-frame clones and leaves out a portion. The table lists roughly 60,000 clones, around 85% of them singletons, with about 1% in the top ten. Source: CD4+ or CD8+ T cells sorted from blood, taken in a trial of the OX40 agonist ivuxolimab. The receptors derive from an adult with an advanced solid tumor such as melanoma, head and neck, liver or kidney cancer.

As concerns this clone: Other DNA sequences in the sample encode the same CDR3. The CDR3 region is CASSRDSTYEQYF. The CDR3 DNA sequence: TGCGCCAGCAGCCGGGACAGTACCTACGAGCAGTACTTC. J is TRBJ2-7 and V is TRBV4-1; 7 nucleotides agree with TRBD1. Germline loops: CDR1 MGHRA, CDR2 YSYEKL. The CDR3 is 13 amino acids. With V trimmed by 4 bases and J by 2 bases, 2 bases remained unmatched.

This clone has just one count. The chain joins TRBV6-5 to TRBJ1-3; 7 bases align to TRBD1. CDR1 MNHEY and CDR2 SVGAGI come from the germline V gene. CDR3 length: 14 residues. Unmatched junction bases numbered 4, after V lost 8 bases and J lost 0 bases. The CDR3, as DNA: TGTGCCAGCGGCACAGGGGACTCTGGAAACACCATATATTTT. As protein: CASGTGDSGNTIYF.

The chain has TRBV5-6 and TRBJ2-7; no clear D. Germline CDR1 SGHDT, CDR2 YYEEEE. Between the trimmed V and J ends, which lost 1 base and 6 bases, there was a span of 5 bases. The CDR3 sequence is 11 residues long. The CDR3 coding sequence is TGTGCCAGCAGCTTGTTGGGCGAGCAGTACTTC. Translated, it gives CASSLLGEQYF.

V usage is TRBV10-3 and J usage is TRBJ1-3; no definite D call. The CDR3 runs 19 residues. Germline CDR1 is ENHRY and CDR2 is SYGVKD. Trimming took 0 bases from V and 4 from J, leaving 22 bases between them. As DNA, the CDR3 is TGTGCCATCAGTGAGTCAGTACTATCCATGAAGATTGAAGGAAACACCATATATTTT. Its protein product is CAISESVLSMKIEGNTIYF.

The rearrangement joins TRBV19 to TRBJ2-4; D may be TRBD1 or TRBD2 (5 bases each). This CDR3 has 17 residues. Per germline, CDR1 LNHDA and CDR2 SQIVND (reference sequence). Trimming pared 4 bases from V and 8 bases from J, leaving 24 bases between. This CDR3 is CASSTYQGPGMGDIQYF. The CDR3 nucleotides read TGTGCCAGTAGTACCTACCAGGGACCCGGGATGGGGGACATTCAGTACTTC. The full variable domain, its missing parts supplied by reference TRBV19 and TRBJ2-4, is DGGITQSPKYLFRKEGQNVTLSCEQNLNHDAMYWYRQDPGQGLRLIYYSQIVNDFQKGDIAEGYSVSREKKESFPLTVTSAQKNPTAFYLCASSTYQGPGMGDIQYFGAGTRLSVL.

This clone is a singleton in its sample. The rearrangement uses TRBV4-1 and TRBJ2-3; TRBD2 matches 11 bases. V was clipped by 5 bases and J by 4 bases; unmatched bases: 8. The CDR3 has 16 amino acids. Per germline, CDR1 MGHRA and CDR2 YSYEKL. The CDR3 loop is CASSLRTSGSADTQYF. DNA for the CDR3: TGCGCCAGCAGCTTACGGACTAGCGGGTCCGCAGATACGCAGTATTTT.

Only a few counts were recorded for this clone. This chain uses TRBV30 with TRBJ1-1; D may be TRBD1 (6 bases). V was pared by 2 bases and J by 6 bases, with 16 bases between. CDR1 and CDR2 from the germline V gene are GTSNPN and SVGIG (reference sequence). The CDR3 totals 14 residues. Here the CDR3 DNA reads TGTGCCTGGAGTCCCAAGGGACATCGGGCTGAAGCTTTCTTT. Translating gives CAWSPKGHRAEAFF.

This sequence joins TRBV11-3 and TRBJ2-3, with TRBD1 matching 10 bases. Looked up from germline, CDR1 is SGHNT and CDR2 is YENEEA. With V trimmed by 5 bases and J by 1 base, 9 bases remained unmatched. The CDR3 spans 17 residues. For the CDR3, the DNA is TGTGCCAGCAGCCCCCGCCACGGGACAGGGGGCACAGATACGCAGTATTTT. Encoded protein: CASSPRHGTGGTDTQYF.

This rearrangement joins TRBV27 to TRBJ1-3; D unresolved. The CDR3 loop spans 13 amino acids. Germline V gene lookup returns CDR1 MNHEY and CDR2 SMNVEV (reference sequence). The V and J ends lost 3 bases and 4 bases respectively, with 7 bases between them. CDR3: CASSFGRGNTIYF. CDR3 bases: TGTGCCAGCAGTTTTGGGAGGGGAAACACCATATATTTT.

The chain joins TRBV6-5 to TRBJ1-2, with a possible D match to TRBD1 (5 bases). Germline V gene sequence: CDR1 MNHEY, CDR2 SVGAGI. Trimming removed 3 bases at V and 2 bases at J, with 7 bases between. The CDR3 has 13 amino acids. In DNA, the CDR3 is TGTGCCAGCAGTTATCGGGACAACTATGGCTACACCTTC. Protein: CASSYRDNYGYTF.

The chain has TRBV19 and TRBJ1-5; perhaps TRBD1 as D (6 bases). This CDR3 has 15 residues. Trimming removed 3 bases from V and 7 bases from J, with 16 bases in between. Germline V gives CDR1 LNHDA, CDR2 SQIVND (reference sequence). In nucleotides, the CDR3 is TGTGCCAGTAGTATGAGGGCAGGGGAACGGCAGCCCCAGCATTTT. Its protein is CASSMRAGERQPQHF.

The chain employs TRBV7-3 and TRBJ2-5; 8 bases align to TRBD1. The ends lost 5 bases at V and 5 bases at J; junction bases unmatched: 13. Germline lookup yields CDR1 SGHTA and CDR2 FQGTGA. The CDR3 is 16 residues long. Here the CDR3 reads CASSGHAGGAGETQYF. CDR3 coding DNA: TGTGCCAGCAGCGGCCATGCAGGGGGCGCGGGTGAGACCCAGTACTTC.

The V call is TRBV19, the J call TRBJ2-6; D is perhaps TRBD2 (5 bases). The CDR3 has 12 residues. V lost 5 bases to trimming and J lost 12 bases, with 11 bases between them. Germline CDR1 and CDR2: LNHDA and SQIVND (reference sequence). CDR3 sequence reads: CASSLGRGVLTF. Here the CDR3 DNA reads TGTGCCAGTAGTCTCGGTCGGGGCGTCCTGACTTTC.

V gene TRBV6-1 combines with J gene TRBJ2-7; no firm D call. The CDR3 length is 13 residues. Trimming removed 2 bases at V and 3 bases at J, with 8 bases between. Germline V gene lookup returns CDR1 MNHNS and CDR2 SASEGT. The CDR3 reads CASSERPHYEQYF. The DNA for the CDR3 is TGTGCCAGCAGTGAAAGACCGCACTACGAGCAGTACTTC.

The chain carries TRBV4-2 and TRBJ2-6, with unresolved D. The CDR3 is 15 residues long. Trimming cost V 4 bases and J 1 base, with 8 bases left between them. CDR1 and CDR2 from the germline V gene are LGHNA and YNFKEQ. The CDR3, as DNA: TGTGCCAGCAGCCCACAGTTATCTGGGGCCAACGTCCTGACTTTC. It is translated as CASSPQLSGANVLTF.

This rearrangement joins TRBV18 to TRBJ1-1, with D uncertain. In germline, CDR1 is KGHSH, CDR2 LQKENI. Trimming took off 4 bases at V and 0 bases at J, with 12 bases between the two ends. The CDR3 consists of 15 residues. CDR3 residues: CASSQGRNMNTEAFF. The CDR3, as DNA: TGTGCCAGCTCACAGGGTAGGAACATGAACACTGAAGCTTTCTTT.

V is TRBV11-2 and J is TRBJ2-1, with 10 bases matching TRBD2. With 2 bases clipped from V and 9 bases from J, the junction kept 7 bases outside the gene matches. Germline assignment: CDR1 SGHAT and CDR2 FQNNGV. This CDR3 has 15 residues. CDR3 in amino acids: CASSLLAGAGSEQFF. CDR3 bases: TGTGCCAGCAGCTTACTAGCGGGGGCCGGGAGTGAGCAGTTCTTC.

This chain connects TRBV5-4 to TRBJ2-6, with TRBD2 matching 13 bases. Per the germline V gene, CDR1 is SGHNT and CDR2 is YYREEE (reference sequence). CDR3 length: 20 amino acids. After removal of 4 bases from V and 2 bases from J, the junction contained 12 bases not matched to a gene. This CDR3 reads CASSPRTSGSSFTGANVLTF. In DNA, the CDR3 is TGTGCCAGCAGCCCCAGGACTAGCGGGAGTTCGTTCACTGGGGCCAACGTCCTGACTTTC.

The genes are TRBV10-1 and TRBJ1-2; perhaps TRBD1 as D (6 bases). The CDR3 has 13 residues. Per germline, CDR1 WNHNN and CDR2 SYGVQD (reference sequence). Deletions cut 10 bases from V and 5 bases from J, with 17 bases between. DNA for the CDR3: TGCGCCACCGCTGCCTGGCAGGGGTATGGCTACACCTTC. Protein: CATAAWQGYGYTF.

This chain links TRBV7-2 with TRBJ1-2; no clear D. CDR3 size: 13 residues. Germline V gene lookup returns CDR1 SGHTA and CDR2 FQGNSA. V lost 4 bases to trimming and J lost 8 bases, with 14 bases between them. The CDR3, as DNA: TGTGCCAGCAGCTCCGTTGAGGGTTACGGCTACACCTTC. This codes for CASSSVEGYGYTF.

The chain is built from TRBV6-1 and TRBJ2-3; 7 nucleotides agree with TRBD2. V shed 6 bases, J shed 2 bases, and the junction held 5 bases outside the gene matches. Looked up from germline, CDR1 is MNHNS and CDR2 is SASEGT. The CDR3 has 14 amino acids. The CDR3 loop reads CASSRDYLTDTQYF. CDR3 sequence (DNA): TGTGCCAGCAGCCGGGACTACCTCACAGATACGCAGTATTTT.

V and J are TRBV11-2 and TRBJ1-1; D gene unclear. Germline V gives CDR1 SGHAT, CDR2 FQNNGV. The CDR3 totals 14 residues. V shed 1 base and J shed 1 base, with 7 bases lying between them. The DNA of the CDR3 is TGTGCCAGCAGCTTAGGGGCGGGGAACACTGAAGCTTTCTTT. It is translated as CASSLGAGNTEAFF.